This T cell receptor beta chain was retrieved from a study of T cell repertoires in aging, cancer and after chemotherapy. As to this clonotype: The junction shows a germline mismatch at one end, possibly a read error.

Multiplex touch-down PCR with TRB-A/B primers amplified rearranged V-D-J TRB sequences. TCRdb re-derived calls from the multiplex PCR reads in MiXCR, one entry per CDR3 protein. The table has about 5,000 distinct CDR3 sequences, about 33% seen once. The template was genomic DNA from peripheral blood, not RNA. Looked up from germline, CDR1 is MNHEY and CDR2 is SVGAGI. The CDR3 is 15 residues long. The V call is TRBV6-5, the J call TRBJ2-7; 9 bases match TRBD1. The sequencing input was blood. The sequence came from a human donor with a blood cancer. The CDR3: CASRYRGQDSYDQYF. The CDR3 coding sequence is TGTGCCAGCAGGTACAGGGGGCAGGATTCGTACGACCAGTACTTC.